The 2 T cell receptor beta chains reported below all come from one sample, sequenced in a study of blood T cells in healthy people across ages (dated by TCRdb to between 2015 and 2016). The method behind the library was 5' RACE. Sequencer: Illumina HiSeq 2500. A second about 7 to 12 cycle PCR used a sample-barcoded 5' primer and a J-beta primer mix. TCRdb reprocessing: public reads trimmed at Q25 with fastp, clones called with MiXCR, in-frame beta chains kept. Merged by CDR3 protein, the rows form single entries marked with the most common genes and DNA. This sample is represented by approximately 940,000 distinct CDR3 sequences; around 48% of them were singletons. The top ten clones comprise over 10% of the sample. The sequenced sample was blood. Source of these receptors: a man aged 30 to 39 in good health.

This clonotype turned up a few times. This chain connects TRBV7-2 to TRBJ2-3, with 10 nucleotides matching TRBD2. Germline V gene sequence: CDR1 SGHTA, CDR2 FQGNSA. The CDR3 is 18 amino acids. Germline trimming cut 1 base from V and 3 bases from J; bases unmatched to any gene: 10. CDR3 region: CASSLVAASGGQTDTQYF. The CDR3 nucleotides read TGTGCCAGCAGCTTAGTAGCGGCTAGCGGGGGCCAAACAGATACGCAGTATTTT.

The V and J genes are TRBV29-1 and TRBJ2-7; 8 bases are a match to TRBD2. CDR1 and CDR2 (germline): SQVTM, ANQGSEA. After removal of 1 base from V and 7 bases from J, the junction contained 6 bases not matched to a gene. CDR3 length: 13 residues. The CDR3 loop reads CSVEGRGGREQYF. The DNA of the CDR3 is TGCAGCGTTGAAGGCCGCGGGGGGCGAGAGCAGTACTTC.